This T cell receptor beta chain was sequenced during a study of cytomegalovirus exposure and HLA in healthy donors. Study in general: Unique TCRs from HLA-typed donors, 80 million to 90 million of them, were held in an early data release. Points from the study as a whole: Previously analyzed data showed that most TCR beta V segments were productive at a frequency of about 90% or about 30%.

With 1 base clipped from V and 8 bases from J, the junction kept 4 bases outside the gene matches. Germline V gene sequence: CDR1 LGHNA, CDR2 YSLEER. The CDR3 extends over 15 amino acids. PCR amplification relied on 60 Vbeta primers (plus 13 Jbeta primers). Profiled with immunoSEQ multiplex PCR; TCRdb holds only in-frame clones, not every one. The data show roughly 100,000 clones, about 78% seen once. A remark on this clone: The antigen is undetermined.

The receptor was derived from a man aged 30-40 years in good health and CMV-seronegative. The sequencing sample was made of PBMCs. The V and J genes are TRBV4-3 and TRBJ2-1; TRBD1 agrees at 11 bases. DNA for the CDR3: TGCGCCAGCAGCCAAGGGGACAGGGGGTGGGATGAGCAGTTCTTC. Its translation is CASSQGDRGWDEQFF.